The T cell receptor beta chain described here comes from a study of control samples from healthy donors and cancer patients. Germline V gene sequence: CDR1 SNHLY, CDR2 FYNNEI. The CDR3 is 13 amino acids. V gave up 4 bases and J gave up 4 bases, with 9 bases separating them. The assay was immunoSEQ multiplex PCR, and TCRdb's table has in-frame clones only and misses some. The sample contains roughly 130,000 clones, around 93% of which appear only once. The origin of this receptor is a man between 18 and 35 years old in good health. The specimen was blood. The V gene is TRBV2, the J gene TRBJ2-3; D is perhaps TRBD1 (5 bases). The DNA for the CDR3 is TGTGCCAGCAGTGCCAGGGCTGCAGATACGCAGTATTTT. Protein sequence: CASSARAADTQYF.